These T cell receptor beta chains were read from a single sample in a study of T cell repertoires in cytomegalovirus infection. In TCRdb, the reads were re-called with MiXCR into one record per CDR3 protein. Seen here are hundreds of thousands of distinct CDR3 sequences, around a third observed once, and the top ten hold roughly an eighth. No cognate antigen is known for these TCRs. The sample in question was cultured CD8+ T cells from PBMCs, obtained from culture after CMV antigen stimulation. These TCRs come from a human donor in good health (CMV status not recorded). Some clones in this sample may be carry-over from other donors' samples. Both conserved end residues are part of each CDR3. The D gene is left open where the match is weak. Rows give clone size only sometimes, using once, few, many, or a class for an expanded clone.

V	D	size	J	CDR3	DNA
TRBV4-1	.	once	TRBJ2-7	CASSQEKGYEQYF	TGCGCCAGCAGCCAAGAGAAGGGGTACGAGCAGTACTTC
TRBV6-1	.	few	TRBJ2-5	CASREEEGLETQYF	TGTGCCAGCAGAGAAGAGGAGGGCCTGGAGACCCAGTACTTC
TRBV6-6	.	once	TRBJ2-1	CASTGVRNNEQFF	TGTGCCAGCACAGGGGTTAGGAACAATGAGCAGTTCTTC
TRBV14	.	.	TRBJ2-1	CASSFQHNEQFF	TGTGCCAGCAGCTTCCAGCACAATGAGCAGTTCTTC
TRBV6-5	.	.	TRBJ2-2	CASSYLEIGAGELFF	TGTGCCAGCAGTTACCTCGAAATCGGGGCCGGGGAGCTGTTTTTT
TRBV7-9	.	many	TRBJ1-2	CASSLAGGGGYTF	TGTGCCAGCAGCTTAGCCGGGGGCGGCGGCTACACCTTC
TRBV5-6	TRBD1	few	TRBJ2-1	CASSLYRDRVVEQFF	TGTGCCAGCAGCTTGTATCGGGACAGGGTGGTGGAGCAGTTCTTC
TRBV4-1	.	.	TRBJ1-5	CASSRSLNQPQHF	TGCGCCAGCAGCCGCAGTCTCAATCAGCCCCAGCATTTT
TRBV7-9	TRBD2	.	TRBJ2-3	CASSLTGGEEDTQYF	TGTGCCAGCAGCCTGACGGGGGGGGAGGAAGATACGCAGTATTTT
TRBV7-6	.	many	TRBJ1-3	CASSPGRGSGNTIYF	TGTGCCAGCAGCCCCGGGAGGGGGTCTGGAAACACCATATATTTT
TRBV12-3/TRBV12-4	.	many	TRBJ1-1	CASRIGTEAFF	TGTGCCAGCAGGATCGGTACTGAAGCTTTCTTT
TRBV7-6	.	.	TRBJ2-5	CASSSELTGEQETQYF	TGTGCCAGCAGCTCAGAACTCACAGGAGAACAAGAGACCCAGTACTTC
TRBV4-2	TRBD2	.	TRBJ2-1	CASSQEGGGADNEQFF	TGTGCCAGCAGCCAAGAGGGCGGGGGGGCGGACAATGAGCAGTTCTTC
TRBV7-9	TRBD2	.	TRBJ2-3	CASSWTSEFDTQYF	TGTGCCAGCAGCTGGACTAGCGAATTCGATACGCAGTATTTT
TRBV6-6	.	.	TRBJ1-1	CATNPVAGLGNTEAFF	TGTGCCACCAACCCGGTAGCAGGGCTCGGGAACACTGAAGCTTTCTTT
TRBV20-1	.	.	TRBJ1-1	CSARVLGDTEAFF	TGCAGTGCTAGAGTCCTCGGGGACACTGAAGCTTTCTTT
TRBV19	.	.	TRBJ1-1	CASSISGPPLEAFF	TGTGCCAGTAGTATATCGGGTCCCCCACTTGAAGCTTTCTTT
TRBV12-3/TRBV12-4	TRBD1	few	TRBJ2-2	CASSSDRGEDTGELFF	TGTGCCAGCAGCTCTGACAGGGGAGAAGACACCGGGGAGCTGTTTTTT
TRBV19	.	.	TRBJ2-1	CASLIPGGVEQFF	TGTGCCAGTCTAATCCCTGGCGGGGTGGAGCAGTTCTTC
TRBV19	.	.	TRBJ2-2	CASSSQRNTGELFF	TGTGCCAGTAGCTCTCAGAGAAACACCGGGGAGCTGTTTTTT
TRBV7-6	.	many	TRBJ2-1	CASSPPSYNEQFF	TGTGCCAGCAGCCCACCCTCCTACAATGAGCAGTTCTTC
TRBV2	.	.	TRBJ2-1	CASSSDARKVAEQFF	TGTGCCAGCAGTTCGGACGCAAGGAAGGTTGCTGAGCAGTTCTTC
TRBV27	TRBD2	.	TRBJ2-7	CASRSLAGRHEQYF	TGTGCCAGCAGATCCCTAGCGGGGCGGCACGAGCAGTACTTC
TRBV7-2	TRBD1	few	TRBJ1-2	CASSSRDRRNYGYTF	TGTGCCAGCAGTTCGCGGGACAGGCGAAACTATGGCTACACCTTC
TRBV27	.	few	TRBJ1-2	CASSLAGGLDYGYTF	TGTGCCAGCAGCCTGGCCGGGGGATTAGACTATGGCTACACCTTC
TRBV4-1	TRBD2	.	TRBJ2-5	CASTQDGGRGAGGQETQYF	TGCGCCAGCACCCAAGATGGGGGGCGGGGAGCGGGAGGTCAAGAGACCCAGTACTTC
TRBV2	TRBD1	.	TRBJ2-3	CASIGTGTDTQYF	TGTGCCAGCATAGGGACAGGCACAGATACGCAGTATTTT
TRBV19	.	.	TRBJ1-1	CASSRWGMNTEAFF	TGTGCCAGTAGTAGGTGGGGCATGAACACTGAAGCTTTCTTT
TRBV12-3/TRBV12-4	.	many	TRBJ1-2	CASSDGDGYTF	TGTGCCAGCAGCGACGGAGATGGCTACACCTTC
TRBV7-6	.	few	TRBJ2-5	CASSYRGTIETQYF	TGTGCCAGCAGCTACCGGGGGACCATAGAGACCCAGTACTTC
TRBV2	.	.	TRBJ2-3	CASSVRQDGTDTQYF	TGTGCCAGCAGTGTTCGACAAGACGGGACAGATACGCAGTATTTT
TRBV4-2	TRBD2	few	TRBJ2-1	CASSQDGLAGVREQFF	TGTGCCAGCAGCCAAGACGGACTAGCGGGGGTTCGTGAGCAGTTCTTC
TRBV6-5	.	.	TRBJ2-1	CASIKEHEQFF	TGTGCCAGCATCAAGGAGCATGAGCAGTTCTTC
TRBV27	TRBD2	.	TRBJ2-1	CASSLTGGNNEQFF	TGTGCCAGCAGTTTGACGGGGGGTAACAATGAGCAGTTCTTC
TRBV27	.	many	TRBJ2-6	CASSPLGSDFPSGANVLTF	TGTGCCAGCAGTCCCCTGGGGAGTGACTTTCCCTCTGGGGCCAACGTCCTGACTTTC
TRBV19	TRBD2	few	TRBJ2-5	CASRGLAGKETQYF	TGTGCCAGTAGGGGACTAGCGGGGAAAGAGACCCAGTACTTC
TRBV7-8	TRBD2	.	TRBJ2-3	CASSLSSGGRVLTDTQYF	TGTGCCAGCAGCTTATCTAGCGGGGGCCGAGTACTCACAGATACGCAGTATTTT
TRBV12-3/TRBV12-4	TRBD2	many	TRBJ2-4	CASSLTSGGEVKNIQYF	TGTGCCAGCAGTCTGACTAGCGGGGGGGAAGTAAAAAACATTCAGTACTTC
TRBV6-5	.	few	TRBJ2-2	CASSYAVRELGTGELFF	TGTGCCAGCAGTTACGCGGTCAGGGAACTAGGTACCGGGGAGCTGTTTTTT
TRBV7-2	.	few	TRBJ2-3	CASSPPRGAPDTQYF	TGTGCCAGCAGCCCCCCTAGGGGGGCCCCAGATACGCAGTATTTT
TRBV7-9	.	.	TRBJ1-2	CASSLTNRVAVYGYTF	TGTGCCAGCAGCTTGACAAACAGGGTAGCTGTATATGGCTACACCTTC
TRBV5-6	TRBD1	.	TRBJ1-5	CASSLERDSGIWPQHF	TGTGCCAGCAGCTTGGAGCGGGACAGCGGGATATGGCCCCAGCATTTT
TRBV27	.	once	TRBJ1-4	CASSLYYGGEKLFF	TGTGCCAGCAGTTTATACTACGGAGGTGAAAAACTGTTTTTT
TRBV20-1	TRBD1	.	TRBJ2-2	CSARDGFRTGGPGELFF	TGCAGTGCTAGAGATGGGTTCCGAACAGGGGGGCCCGGGGAGCTGTTTTTT
TRBV6-6	TRBD2	few	TRBJ2-3	CASSYSRLAGSTDTQYF	TGTGCCAGCAGTTACTCCCGCCTAGCGGGGAGCACAGATACGCAGTATTTT
TRBV7-9	TRBD2	few	TRBJ2-3	CASSLVLSGGQYF	TGTGCCAGCAGCTTAGTGCTTAGCGGGGGGCAGTATTTT
TRBV19	.	.	TRBJ2-2	CASSIPTNTGELFF	TGTGCCAGTAGTATACCCACGAACACCGGGGAGCTGTTTTTT
TRBV11-3	.	.	TRBJ2-5	CASSLGSIRGEETQYF	TGTGCCAGCAGCTTAGGCTCTATACGGGGAGAAGAGACCCAGTACTTC
TRBV15	.	.	TRBJ2-2	CATRPEASNTGELFF	TGTGCCACCAGGCCAGAAGCTTCGAACACCGGGGAGCTGTTTTTT
TRBV6-6	.	many	TRBJ2-3	CASSSPLGVGTDTQYF	TGTGCCAGCAGTTCCCCGCTCGGCGTTGGAACAGATACGCAGTATTTT
TRBV6-1	.	.	TRBJ1-5	CASSEYLGQPQHF	TGTGCCAGCAGTGAATACCTAGGGCAGCCCCAGCATTTT
TRBV12-5	TRBD1	.	TRBJ1-5	CAGGLWPSTGENQPQHF	TGTGCTGGTGGTTTGTGGCCATCGACAGGGGAGAATCAGCCCCAGCATTTT
TRBV20-1	TRBD1	.	TRBJ1-6	CSARDPHSRGNSPLHF	TGCAGTGCTAGAGACCCCCATTCCAGGGGGAATTCACCCCTCCACTTT
TRBV7-2	.	many	TRBJ2-3	CAVRGLFDTQYF	TGTGCCGTCAGGGGCCTGTTTGATACGCAGTATTTT
TRBV5-8	TRBD1	.	TRBJ1-2	CASSLYGTEANYGYTF	TGTGCCAGCAGCTTGTACGGGACAGAGGCTAACTATGGCTACACCTTC
TRBV12-5	.	.	TRBJ2-2	CASGLTLDKGGTGELFF	TGTGCTAGTGGTTTGACCCTAGACAAGGGGGGAACCGGGGAGCTGTTTTTT
TRBV5-6	TRBD1	.	TRBJ2-1	CASSSGTGTFF	TGTGCCAGCAGCTCCGGGACAGGGACGTTCTTC
TRBV12-3/TRBV12-4	TRBD1	many	TRBJ1-5	CASSLTGTGGGQPQHF	TGTGCCAGCAGTCTCACCGGGACAGGGGGCGGCCAGCCCCAGCATTTT